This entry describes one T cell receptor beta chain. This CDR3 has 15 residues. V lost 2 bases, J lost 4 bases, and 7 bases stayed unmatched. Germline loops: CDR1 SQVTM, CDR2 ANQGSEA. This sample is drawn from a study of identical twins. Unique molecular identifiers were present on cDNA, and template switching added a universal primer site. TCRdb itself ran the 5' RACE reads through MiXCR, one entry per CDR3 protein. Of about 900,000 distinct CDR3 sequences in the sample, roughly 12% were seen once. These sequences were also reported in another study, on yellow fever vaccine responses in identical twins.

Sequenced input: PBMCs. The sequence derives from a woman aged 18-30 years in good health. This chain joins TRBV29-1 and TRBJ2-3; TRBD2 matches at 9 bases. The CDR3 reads CSVELASGDPDTQYF. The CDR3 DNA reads TGCAGCGTTGAACTGGCTAGCGGGGATCCAGATACGCAGTATTTT.